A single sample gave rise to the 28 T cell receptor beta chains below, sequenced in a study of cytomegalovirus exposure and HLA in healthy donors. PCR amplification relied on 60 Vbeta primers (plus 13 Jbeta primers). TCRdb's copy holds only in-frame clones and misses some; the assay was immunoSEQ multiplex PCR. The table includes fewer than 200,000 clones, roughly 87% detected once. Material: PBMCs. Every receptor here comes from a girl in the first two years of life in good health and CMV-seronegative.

The CDR3 is CASSPSTGLNSPLHF. The CDR3 DNA reads TGTGCCAGCAGCCCGTCGACAGGGCTAAATTCACCCCTCCACTTT. V is TRBV11-2 and J is TRBJ1-6; TRBD1 aligns across 7 bases. The CDR3 has 15 amino acids. J lost 7 bases, V lost 5 bases, and 8 bases had no gene match. Germline V gene sequence: CDR1 SGHAT, CDR2 FQNNGV.

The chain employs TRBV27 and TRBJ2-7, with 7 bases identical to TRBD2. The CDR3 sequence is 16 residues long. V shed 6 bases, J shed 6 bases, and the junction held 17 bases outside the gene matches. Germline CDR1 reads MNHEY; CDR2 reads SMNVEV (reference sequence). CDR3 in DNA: TGTGCCAGCAGGCCTTACCTGTCGGGGGGACTTGGCGAGCAGTACTTC. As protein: CASRPYLSGGLGEQYF.

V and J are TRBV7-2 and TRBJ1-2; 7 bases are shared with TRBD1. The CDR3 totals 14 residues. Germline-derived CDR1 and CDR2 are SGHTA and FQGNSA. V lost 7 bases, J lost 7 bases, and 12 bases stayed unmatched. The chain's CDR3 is CASKDGQVGRGYTF. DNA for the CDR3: TGTGCCAGCAAAGACGGACAGGTTGGGCGTGGCTACACCTTC.

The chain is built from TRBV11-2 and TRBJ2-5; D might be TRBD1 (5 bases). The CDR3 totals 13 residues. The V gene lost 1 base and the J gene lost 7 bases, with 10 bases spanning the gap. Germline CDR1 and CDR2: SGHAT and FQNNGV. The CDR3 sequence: CASSLVQDGTQYF. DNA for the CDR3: TGTGCCAGCAGCTTAGTACAGGATGGGACCCAGTACTTC.

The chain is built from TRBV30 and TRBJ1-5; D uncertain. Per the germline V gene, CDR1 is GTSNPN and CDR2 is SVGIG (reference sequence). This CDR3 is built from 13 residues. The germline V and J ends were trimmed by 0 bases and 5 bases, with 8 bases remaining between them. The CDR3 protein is CAWSVQMDQPQHF. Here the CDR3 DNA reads TGTGCCTGGAGTGTACAAATGGATCAGCCCCAGCATTTT.

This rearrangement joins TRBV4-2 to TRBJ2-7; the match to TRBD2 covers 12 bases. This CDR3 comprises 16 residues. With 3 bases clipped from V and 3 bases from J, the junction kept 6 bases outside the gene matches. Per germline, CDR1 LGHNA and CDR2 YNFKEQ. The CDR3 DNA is TGTGCCAGCAGCCAGGAGCTAGCGGGGGGGCGCTACGAGCAGTACTTC. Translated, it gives CASSQELAGGRYEQYF.

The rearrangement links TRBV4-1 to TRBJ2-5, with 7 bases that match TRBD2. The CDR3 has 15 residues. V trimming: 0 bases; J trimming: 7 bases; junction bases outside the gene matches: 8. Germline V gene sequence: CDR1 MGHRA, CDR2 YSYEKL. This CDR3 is CASSQEPPGGGTQYF. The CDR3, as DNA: TGCGCCAGCAGCCAAGAACCCCCTGGCGGGGGGACCCAGTACTTC.

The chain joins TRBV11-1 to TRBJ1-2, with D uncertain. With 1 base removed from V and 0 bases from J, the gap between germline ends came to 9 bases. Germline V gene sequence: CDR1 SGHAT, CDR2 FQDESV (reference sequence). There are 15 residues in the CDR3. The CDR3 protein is CASSLGERTNYGYTF. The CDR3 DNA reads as TGTGCCAGCAGCTTAGGAGAGAGAACTAACTATGGCTACACCTTC.

CDR3 in amino acids: CASSLTGGFYNEQFF. CDR3 sequence (DNA): TGCGCCAGCAGCTTAACGGGAGGATTCTACAATGAGCAGTTCTTC. V is TRBV5-1 and J is TRBJ2-1; 7 positions match TRBD2. CDR1 is SGHRS, CDR2 YFSETQ, per germline. With 2 bases clipped from V and 3 bases from J, the junction kept 5 bases outside the gene matches. This CDR3 is built from 15 residues.

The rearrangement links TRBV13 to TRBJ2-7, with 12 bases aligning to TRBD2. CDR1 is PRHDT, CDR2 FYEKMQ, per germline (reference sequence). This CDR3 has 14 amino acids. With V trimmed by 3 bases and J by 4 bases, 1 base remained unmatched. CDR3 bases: TGTGCCAGCAGCTTCGGACTAGCGGGGTACGAGCAGTACTTC. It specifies CASSFGLAGYEQYF.

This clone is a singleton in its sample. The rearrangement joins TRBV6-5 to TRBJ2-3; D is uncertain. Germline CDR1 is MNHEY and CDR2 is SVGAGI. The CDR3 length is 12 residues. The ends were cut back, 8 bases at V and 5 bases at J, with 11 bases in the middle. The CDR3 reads CASLGFGDTQYF. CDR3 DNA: TGTGCCAGCCTGGGCTTTGGAGATACGCAGTATTTT.

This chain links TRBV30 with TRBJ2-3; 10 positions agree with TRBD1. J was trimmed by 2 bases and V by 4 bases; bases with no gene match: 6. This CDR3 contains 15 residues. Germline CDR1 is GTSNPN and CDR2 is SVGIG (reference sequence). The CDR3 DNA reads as TGTGCCTGGAAAGGACAGGGGGTCAACACAGATACGCAGTATTTT. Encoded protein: CAWKGQGVNTDTQYF.

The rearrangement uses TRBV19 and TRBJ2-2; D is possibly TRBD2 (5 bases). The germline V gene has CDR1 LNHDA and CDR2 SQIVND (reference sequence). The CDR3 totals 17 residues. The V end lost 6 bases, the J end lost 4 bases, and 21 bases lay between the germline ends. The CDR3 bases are TGTGCCAGTAGCCGAACCGGCGAGGGCCCAGGCACCGGGGAGCTGTTTTTT. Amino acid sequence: CASSRTGEGPGTGELFF.

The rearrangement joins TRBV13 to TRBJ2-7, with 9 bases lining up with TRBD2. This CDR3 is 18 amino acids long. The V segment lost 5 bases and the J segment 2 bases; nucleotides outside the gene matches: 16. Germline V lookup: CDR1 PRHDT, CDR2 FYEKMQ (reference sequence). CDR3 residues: CASSKRLGWASGAYEQYF. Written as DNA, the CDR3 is TGTGCCAGCAGCAAAAGGCTGGGGTGGGCTAGCGGGGCCTACGAGCAGTACTTC.

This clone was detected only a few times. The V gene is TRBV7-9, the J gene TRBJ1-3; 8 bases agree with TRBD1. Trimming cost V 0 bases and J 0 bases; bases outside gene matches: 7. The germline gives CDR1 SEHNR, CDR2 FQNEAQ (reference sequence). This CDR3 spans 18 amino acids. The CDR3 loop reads CASSLARTGLISGNTIYF. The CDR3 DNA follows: TGTGCCAGCAGCTTAGCTCGGACAGGGCTTATCTCTGGAAACACCATATATTTT.

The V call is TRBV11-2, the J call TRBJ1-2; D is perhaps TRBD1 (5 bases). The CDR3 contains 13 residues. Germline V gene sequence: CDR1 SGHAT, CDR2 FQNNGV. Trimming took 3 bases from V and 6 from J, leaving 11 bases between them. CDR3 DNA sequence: TGTGCCAGCAGCTTGGGACTGCTAAATGGCTACACCTTC. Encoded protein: CASSLGLLNGYTF.

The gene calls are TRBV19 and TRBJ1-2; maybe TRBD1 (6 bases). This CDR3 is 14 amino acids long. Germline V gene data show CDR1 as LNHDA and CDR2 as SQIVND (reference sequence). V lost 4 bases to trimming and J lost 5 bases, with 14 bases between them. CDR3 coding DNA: TGTGCCAGTAGTAATACGGACAGAATTTATGGCTACACCTTC. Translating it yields CASSNTDRIYGYTF.

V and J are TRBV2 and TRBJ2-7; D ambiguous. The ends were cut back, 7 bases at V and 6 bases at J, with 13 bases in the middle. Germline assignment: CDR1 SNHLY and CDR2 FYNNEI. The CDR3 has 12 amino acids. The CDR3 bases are TGTGCCAGCACTCCTCCCGGGTCCGAGCAGTACTTC. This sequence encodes CASTPPGSEQYF.

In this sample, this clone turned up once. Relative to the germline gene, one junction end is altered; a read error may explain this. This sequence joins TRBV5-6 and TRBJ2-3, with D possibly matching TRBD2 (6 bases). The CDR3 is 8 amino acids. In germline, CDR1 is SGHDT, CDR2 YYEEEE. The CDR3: CASSWDWF. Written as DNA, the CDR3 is TGTGCCAGCAGCTGGGACTGGTTC. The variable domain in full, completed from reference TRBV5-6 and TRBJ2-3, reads DAGVTQSPTHLIKTRGQQVTLRCSPKSGHDTVSWYQQALGQGPQFIFQYYEEEERQRGNFPDRFSGHQFPNYSSELNVNALLLGDSALYLCASSWDWFGPGTRLTVL.

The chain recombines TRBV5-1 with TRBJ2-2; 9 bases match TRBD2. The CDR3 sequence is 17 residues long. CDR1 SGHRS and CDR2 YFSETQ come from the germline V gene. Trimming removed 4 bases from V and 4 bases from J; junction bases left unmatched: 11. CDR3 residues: CASSPLAGVVTTGELFF. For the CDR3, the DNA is TGCGCCAGCAGCCCATTAGCGGGAGTGGTAACCACCGGGGAGCTGTTTTTT.

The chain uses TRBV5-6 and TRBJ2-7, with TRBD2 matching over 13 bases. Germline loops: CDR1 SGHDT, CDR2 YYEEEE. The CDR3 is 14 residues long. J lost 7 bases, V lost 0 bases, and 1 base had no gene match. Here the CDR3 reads CASSLGLAGGEQYF. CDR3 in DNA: TGTGCCAGCAGCTTGGGACTAGCGGGAGGTGAGCAGTACTTC.

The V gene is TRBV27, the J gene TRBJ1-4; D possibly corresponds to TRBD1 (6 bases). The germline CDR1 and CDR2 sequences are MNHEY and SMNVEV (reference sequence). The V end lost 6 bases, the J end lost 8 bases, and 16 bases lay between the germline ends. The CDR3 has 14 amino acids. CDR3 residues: CASRQDSRREKLFF. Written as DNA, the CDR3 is TGTGCCAGCAGACAGGACAGTCGTAGGGAAAAACTGTTTTTT.

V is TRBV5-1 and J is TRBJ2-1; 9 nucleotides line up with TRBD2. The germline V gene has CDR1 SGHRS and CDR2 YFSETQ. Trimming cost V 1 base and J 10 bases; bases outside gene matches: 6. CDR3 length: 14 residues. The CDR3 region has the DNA TGCGCCAGCAGCTTGAGGACTAGCGCAAGCGAGCAGTTCTTC. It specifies CASSLRTSASEQFF.

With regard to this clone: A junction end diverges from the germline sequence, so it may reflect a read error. CDR3 sequence reads: CASSHSQDYSNQPQHF. The DNA for the CDR3 is TGTGCCAGCAGTCACTCCCAGGACTATAGCAATCAGCCCCAGCATTTT. The chain has TRBV6-5 and TRBJ1-5; D call uncertain. This CDR3 is 16 amino acids long. CDR1 is MNHEY, CDR2 SVGAGI, per germline.

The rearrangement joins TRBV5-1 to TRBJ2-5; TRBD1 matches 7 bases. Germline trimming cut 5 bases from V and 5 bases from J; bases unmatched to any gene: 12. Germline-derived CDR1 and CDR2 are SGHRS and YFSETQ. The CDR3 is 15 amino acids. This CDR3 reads CASSTEGAPEETQYF. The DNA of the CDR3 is TGCGCCAGCAGTACTGAGGGGGCGCCTGAGGAGACCCAGTACTTC. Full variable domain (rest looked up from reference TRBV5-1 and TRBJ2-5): KAGVTQTPRYLIKTRGQQVTLSCSPISGHRSVSWYQQTPGQGLQFLFEYFSETQRNKGNFPGRFSGRQFSNSRSEMNVSTLELGDSALYLCASSTEGAPEETQYFGPGTRLLVL.

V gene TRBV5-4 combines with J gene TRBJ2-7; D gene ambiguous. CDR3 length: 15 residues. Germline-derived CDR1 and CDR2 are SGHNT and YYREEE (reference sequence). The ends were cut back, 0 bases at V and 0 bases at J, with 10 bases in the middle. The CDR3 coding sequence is TGTGCCAGCAGCTTGGCCTCTGGCGGCTCCTACGAGCAGTACTTC. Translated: CASSLASGGSYEQYF.

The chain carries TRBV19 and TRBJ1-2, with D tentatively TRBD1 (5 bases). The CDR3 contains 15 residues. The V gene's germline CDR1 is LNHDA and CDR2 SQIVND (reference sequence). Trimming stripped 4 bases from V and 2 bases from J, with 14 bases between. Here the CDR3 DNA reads TGTGCCAGTAGTACCCCGCCGACAGTAAACTATGGCTACACCTTC. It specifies CASSTPPTVNYGYTF. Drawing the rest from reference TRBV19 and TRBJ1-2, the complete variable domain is DGGITQSPKYLFRKEGQNVTLSCEQNLNHDAMYWYRQDPGQGLRLIYYSQIVNDFQKGDIAEGYSVSREKKESFPLTVTSAQKNPTAFYLCASSTPPTVNYGYTFGSGTRLTVV.

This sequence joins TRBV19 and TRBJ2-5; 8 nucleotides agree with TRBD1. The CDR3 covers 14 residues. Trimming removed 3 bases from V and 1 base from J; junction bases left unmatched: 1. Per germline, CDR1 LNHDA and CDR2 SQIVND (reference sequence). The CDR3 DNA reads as TGTGCCAGTAGTATGGGACAGGCCCAAGAGACCCAGTACTTC. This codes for CASSMGQAQETQYF.